Here is one T cell receptor (beta chain) with its context. The antigen is not known. The record originates from a study of post-analysis software for immune sequencing data. Study summary: The study covered relapsing-remitting, secondary progressive and progressive-relapsing courses of multiple sclerosis.

Prepared TCR beta cDNA libraries contained unique molecular identifiers. Input of roughly 0.85 to 11 million T cells yielded approximately 500,000 cDNA molecules. TCRdb ran MiXCR on the PCR reads and lists one entry per CDR3 protein. The sample includes 700,000 to 800,000 distinct CDR3 sequences, 30% of them seen just once. Findings and limits, study-wide: The study found significantly lower normalized Chao1 diversity in multiple sclerosis patients than in controls. When the samples were clustered directly with F measure, those that had been prepared in the same batch showed strong co-clustering. TRBV segments more frequent in patients than in controls numbered roughly 5 and included TRBV5-6, TRBV5-1 and TRBV20-1.

The CDR3 sequence is 16 residues long. Germline assignment: CDR1 SGHTA and CDR2 FQGNSA. Trimming took 1 base from V and 0 from J, leaving 11 bases between them. This chain connects TRBV7-2 to TRBJ2-3, with D possibly TRBD1 on 6 matching bases. Sequences were obtained from blood. The receptor comes from a girl aged 5 to 17 with multiple sclerosis. The CDR3 loop reads CASSLGPGQSTDTQYF. As DNA, the CDR3 is TGTGCCAGCAGCTTAGGGCCGGGACAAAGCACAGATACGCAGTATTTT. The full variable domain, completed using reference TRBV7-2 and TRBJ2-3, is GAGVSQSPSNKVTEKGKDVELRCDPISGHTALYWYRQSLGQGLEFLIYFQGNSAPDKSGLPSDRFSAERTGGSVSTLTIQRTQQEDSAVYLCASSLGPGQSTDTQYFGPGTRLTVL.